This entry is about one T cell receptor (beta chain). The data were taken from a study of T-cell memory formation after mild COVID-19. Overall study context: TCR clusters were largely donor specific.

CDR3 length: 13 amino acids. The germline V and J ends were trimmed by 0 bases and 6 bases, with 7 bases remaining between them. Per the germline V gene, CDR1 is SGHRS and CDR2 is YFSETQ. TCRdb recomputed calls from the 5' RACE reads with MiXCR, one row per CDR3 protein. This sample has 360,000 or so distinct CDR3 sequences, with around 30% found just once. This sequence was found in an adult woman who had mild COVID-19 (a few samples of this study predate the infection). Cell type and time point are not known. Sequencing input: PBMCs or a T cell subset sorted from them (not recorded which). The chain carries TRBV5-1 and TRBJ1-5; D remains ambiguous. In DNA, the CDR3 is TGCGCCAGCAGCTTGGGTGGAAGTCAGCCCCAGCATTTT. It specifies CASSLGGSQPQHF. Filled out from reference TRBV5-1 and TRBJ1-5, the complete variable domain reads KAGVTQTPRYLIKTRGQQVTLSCSPISGHRSVSWYQQTPGQGLQFLFEYFSETQRNKGNFPGRFSGRQFSNSRSEMNVSTLELGDSALYLCASSLGGSQPQHFGDGTRLSIL.